This T cell receptor beta chain was observed in a study of blood T cells in healthy people across ages. Total RNA was isolated from each sample in quantities of at least 5.5 micrograms. V dropped 0 bases and J dropped 4; count of bases not matched to a gene: 16. Germline values: CDR1 LGHNA, CDR2 YNFKEQ. This CDR3 contains 19 residues. The sample holds one count of this clonotype. Sample-barcoded 5' priming and a J-beta primer mix drove a second PCR of 7 to 11 cycles. Each sample provided no less than 2.5 million CDR3-containing paired-end reads. Using its own MiXCR run on the 5' RACE reads, TCRdb lists one record per CDR3 protein. The table records about 1.4 million distinct CDR3 sequences, roughly 60% of them present only once.

Sequencing was performed on blood. This receptor was identified in a man between 18 and 29 years old in good health. This chain joins TRBV4-2 and TRBJ2-3; 7 bases align to TRBD2. The CDR3 reads CASSQEWASGDFFADTQYF. The CDR3 DNA reads TGTGCCAGCAGCCAAGAATGGGCCAGCGGGGACTTCTTCGCAGATACGCAGTATTTT.